The source of this T cell receptor beta chain is a study of vaccination and CD4 T cells after COVID-19. V was pared by 7 bases and J by 7 bases, with 6 bases of the junction left unmatched. Germline V gives CDR1 DFQATT, CDR2 SNEGSKA (reference sequence). The CDR3 extends over 12 amino acids. Described treatment: approximately 9-day PBMC culture with coronavirus spike peptide pools or control peptides (ViraFEST assay). Under the ViraFEST approach, antigen-specific T cells were expanded with peptide pools and TCRs subsequently sequenced. Dates of PCR positivity, March to December 2020, preceded the US Alpha, Beta and Delta variants. Negative-selection isolation of CD4+ T cells was performed after ten to eleven days of culture. About this clonotype itself: As yet, its antigen is unknown.

Sequencing of DNA taken from cultured CD4+ T cells relied on the Oncomine TCR Beta short-read assay. Genomic DNA was isolated from cultured CD4+ T cells. TCRdb reprocessed the PCR reads with MiXCR, giving one entry per CDR3 protein. The sample contains approximately 13,000 distinct CDR3 sequences, roughly three quarters of which appear only once. Sequencing was carried out using CD4+ T cells from blood, cultured in vitro. The V and J genes are TRBV20-1 and TRBJ1-5, with TRBD1 matching over 8 bases. The sequence was collected from a human donor who had recovered from COVID-19. Here the CDR3 reads CSVTGGSQPQHF. In DNA form, the CDR3 reads TGCAGTGTTACAGGGGGGTCCCAGCCCCAGCATTTT.